Listed below are T cell receptor beta chains from one sample, sequenced in a study of CD8 T cells in ankylosing spondylitis. MiXCR, run by TCRdb on the 5' RACE reads, gives a single entry per CDR3 protein. The sample has about 210,000 distinct CDR3 sequences, roughly 8.2% seen once. Sample: blood, either unsorted or a sorted T cell fraction (not recorded which). These receptors were collected from a female donor with ankylosing spondylitis or in good health (not recorded which). The CDR3 runs from the conserved cysteine through the conserved F or W. Fields, in order: J gene, D gene, clone size, V gene, CDR3 DNA, CDR3 protein. D genes are given only for firm matches. Size is omitted from some rows. Given values are once, few, many or a class for expanded clones.

>TRBJ1-1|.|many|TRBV20-1
TGCAGTGCTAGAGTCGGGGGCTCCGCTCGGACTGAAGCTTTCTTT
CSARVGGSARTEAFF
>TRBJ1-2|.|.|TRBV6-2/TRBV6-3
TGTGCCGGCAGTGCCCCCCCAGGGGAGTGGGGCTACACCTTC
CAGSAPPGEWGYTF
>TRBJ2-7|.|few|TRBV7-2
TGTGCCAGCAGCCCGAACAGTATCCGGCGCGAGCAGTACTTC
CASSPNSIRREQYF
>TRBJ2-1|.|.|TRBV12-3/TRBV12-4
TGTGCCAGCAGTTTTTTCAGGGGAAGGATGAATGAGCAGTTCTTC
CASSFFRGRMNEQFF
>TRBJ2-1|TRBD2|.|TRBV20-1
TGCAGTGCTAGTGGAGGTCTAGCGGGGTTCAATGAGCAGTTCTTC
CSASGGLAGFNEQFF
>TRBJ1-1|.|many|TRBV20-1
TGCAGTGCCCGAGAGGGTGGCACTGAAGCTTTCTTT
CSAREGGTEAFF
>TRBJ2-1|.|many|TRBV12-3/TRBV12-4
TGTGCCAGCAGTTTTATCGAGAACAATGAGCAGTTCTTC
CASSFIENNEQFF
>TRBJ2-7|.|many|TRBV20-1
TGCAGTGCATCAGAATTTGTCGGAGAGCAGTACTTC
CSASEFVGEQYF
>TRBJ2-1|TRBD1|many|TRBV30
TGTGCCTGGGGAGACAGGGCAATGGAGAATGAGCAGTTCTTC
CAWGDRAMENEQFF
>TRBJ1-2|.|many|TRBV14
TGTGCCAGCAGCCCGGATATCTATGGCTACACCTTC
CASSPDIYGYTF
>TRBJ2-3|.|many|TRBV9
TGTGCCAGCGGAGGGACTTCCCGGGGAGATACGCAGTATTTT
CASGGTSRGDTQYF
>TRBJ2-3|TRBD1|many|TRBV12-3/TRBV12-4
TGTGCCAGCAGTTTACGACAGGGTGTGACAGATACGCAGTATTTT
CASSLRQGVTDTQYF
>TRBJ2-1|.|many|TRBV7-2
TGTGCCAGCAGCTTAGGAAGGTCGGCTCATGAGCAGTTCTTC
CASSLGRSAHEQFF
>TRBJ2-7|TRBD2|.|TRBV19
TGTGCCACCGCCGCGGCGGGAGGTCTATTCTACGAGCAGTACTTC
CATAAAGGLFYEQYF
>TRBJ1-4|.|many|TRBV6-2/TRBV6-3
TGTGCCAGCAACCCCTGGGGGGTACGCGAAAAACTGTTTTTT
CASNPWGVREKLFF
>TRBJ1-2|.|many|TRBV6-5
TGTGCCAGCAGTTACTCGGCAGGAATTAACTATGGCTACACCTTC
CASSYSAGINYGYTF
>TRBJ2-7|.|many|TRBV27
TGTGCCAGCGCGACGGGAGTGGGCTACGAGCAGTACTTC
CASATGVGYEQYF
>TRBJ2-5|.|many|TRBV12-3/TRBV12-4
TGTGCCAGCAGTTTAGCTACAGCAGAGACCCAGTACTTC
CASSLATAETQYF
>TRBJ2-1|TRBD2|.|TRBV20-1
TGCAGTGCTCGGACTCTAGCGGGGAGGGCTAAGGATGAGCAGTTCTTC
CSARTLAGRAKDEQFF
>TRBJ2-5|TRBD2|many|TRBV24-1
TGTGCCACCAGTGATTCCGGGACTAGCTCTCAAGAGACCCAGTACTTC
CATSDSGTSSQETQYF
>TRBJ2-1|.|many|TRBV28
TGTGCCAGCAGTTTAATCGGGGATGGAGGCCCGGATGAGCAGTTCTTC
CASSLIGDGGPDEQFF
>TRBJ2-1|TRBD2|many|TRBV7-2
TGTGCCAGCAGCCCATCGAGCGGGAGGGCCCTTGAGCAGTTCTTC
CASSPSSGRALEQFF
>TRBJ2-7|.|many|TRBV4-3
TGCGCCAGCAGCCGCATGGGGGGTAGCGGTCCCTACGAGCAGTACTTC
CASSRMGGSGPYEQYF
>TRBJ2-1|TRBD2|many|TRBV6-2/TRBV6-3
TGTGCCAGCAGTGCCGGGACTAGAACTAGCACAGAGTTCTTC
CASSAGTRTSTEFF
>TRBJ1-2|.|many|TRBV20-1
TGCAGTGCTAGCGAGATCAATCGGAACTATGGCTACACCTTC
CSASEINRNYGYTF
>TRBJ2-7|.|many|TRBV4-1
TGCGCCAGCAGCCACCAGAAGGCCCCGTCGAACGAGCAGTACTTC
CASSHQKAPSNEQYF
>TRBJ2-2|TRBD1|many|TRBV5-1
TGCGCCAGCAGCTTGGAGGGACAGGCGAACACCGGGGAGCTGTTTTTT
CASSLEGQANTGELFF
>TRBJ1-4|.|many|TRBV7-9
TGTGCCAGCAGTCTTGCAGGGGCTGAAAAACTGTTTTTT
CASSLAGAEKLFF